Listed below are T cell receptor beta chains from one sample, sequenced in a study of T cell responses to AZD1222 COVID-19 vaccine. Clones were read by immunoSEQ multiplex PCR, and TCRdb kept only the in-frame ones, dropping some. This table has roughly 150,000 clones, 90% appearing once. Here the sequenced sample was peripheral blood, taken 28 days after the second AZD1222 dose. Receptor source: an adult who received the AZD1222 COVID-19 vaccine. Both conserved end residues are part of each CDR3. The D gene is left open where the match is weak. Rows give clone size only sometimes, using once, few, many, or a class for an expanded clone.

TGTGCCAGTCAACTGGGGACCAACTATGGCTACACCTTC	CASQLGTNYGYTF	.	.	TRBV2	TRBJ1-2
TGTGCCAGCAGCTTAGGGGGACGGGGATATAATTCACCCCTCCACTTT	CASSLGGRGYNSPLHF	.	.	TRBV7-2	TRBJ1-6
TGTGCCAGCTCCCAAAGCACAGGGGGTGGTACTGAAGCTTTCTTT	CASSQSTGGGTEAFF	.	TRBD1	TRBV18	TRBJ1-1
TGCGCCAGCAGCCAAGATGGTCTTCTAGCGACCAGACCGAACACCGGGGAGCTGTTTTTT	CASSQDGLLATRPNTGELFF	few	.	TRBV4-3	TRBJ2-2
TGCAGCGTTGATAGGCGGAGCTATGGCTACACCTTC	CSVDRRSYGYTF	.	.	TRBV29-1	TRBJ1-2
TGTGCCACCAGTGACAGTTATCAGCCCCAGCATTTT	CATSDSYQPQHF	.	.	TRBV24-1	TRBJ1-5
TGTGCCAGCGGGGACAGTTTACTGAACACCGGGGAGCTGTTTTTT	CASGDSLLNTGELFF	.	TRBD1	TRBV2	TRBJ2-2
TGTGCCAGCAGCGTAATATTGCGTTATGGCTACACCTTC	CASSVILRYGYTF	few	.	TRBV5-6	TRBJ1-2
TGTGCCAGCAGCCAAGAGATCTACGAGCAGTACTTC	CASSQEIYEQYF	.	.	TRBV3-1/TRBV3-2	TRBJ2-7
TGCGCCAGCAGCCCACAGCCTACACGCTCCTACAATGAGCAGTTCTTC	CASSPQPTRSYNEQFF	once	.	TRBV5-1	TRBJ2-1
TGTGCCAGCGAGAGACAGGGAAACGTTGGGCAGCCCCAGCATTTT	CASERQGNVGQPQHF	.	TRBD1	TRBV2	TRBJ1-5
TGTGCCAGCTCACCGGGGAAGGGTAGCAATCAGCCCCAGCATTTT	CASSPGKGSNQPQHF	.	.	TRBV18	TRBJ1-5
TGTGCCAGCAGTTTTGACAGGGGCACTGAAGCTTTCTTT	CASSFDRGTEAFF	.	TRBD1	TRBV27	TRBJ1-1
TGTGCCAGCAGCCAAGGTACAGGAGTCCTGTTTTTT	CASSQGTGVLFF	.	.	TRBV3-1/TRBV3-2	TRBJ1-4
TGTGCCCTCTCAGGGCCTTACACTGAAGCTTTCTTT	CALSGPYTEAFF	.	.	TRBV28	TRBJ1-1
TGCGCCAGCAGCAGGGACGGAGACCTCAAAAACATTCAGTACTTC	CASSRDGDLKNIQYF	.	.	TRBV5-1	TRBJ2-4
TGTGCCAGCAGCCAAGAAGGGGGCTCCGAGCAGTACTTC	CASSQEGGSEQYF	.	TRBD1	TRBV3-1/TRBV3-2	TRBJ2-7
TGTGCCAGCAGGGCCCCGAGCACCGGGGAGCTGTTTTTT	CASRAPSTGELFF	.	.	TRBV6-4	TRBJ2-2
TGTGCCAGCAGCTTCGCACCGGGACGGAGTCAAGAGACCCAGTACTTC	CASSFAPGRSQETQYF	.	.	TRBV11-2	TRBJ2-5
TGTGCCAGCACTTCGCTAGCGGGGGGGTCCTACGAGCAGTACTTC	CASTSLAGGSYEQYF	.	TRBD2	TRBV6-5	TRBJ2-7
TGCGCCAGCAGCTTGATTCGGTCCGAGCAGTACTTC	CASSLIRSEQYF	.	.	TRBV5-1	TRBJ2-7
TGTGCCAGCAGTTACTCGAGTACCCAAGAGACCCAGTACTTC	CASSYSSTQETQYF	.	.	TRBV6-5	TRBJ2-5
TGTGCCAGCAGCCCGAAGGGGGTAAACTATGGCTACACCTTC	CASSPKGVNYGYTF	.	.	TRBV5-4	TRBJ1-2
TGTGCCAGCAGCTCGCCAATTACCATGAACACTGAAGCTTTCTTT	CASSSPITMNTEAFF	.	.	TRBV5-4	TRBJ1-1
TGTGCCAGCAGTGAAGTCTTCTCGTTGGGGCCCCAAGAGACCCAGTACTTC	CASSEVFSLGPQETQYF	once	.	TRBV6-1	TRBJ2-5
TGTGCCAGCTCCTCTCTAGTGGCCACAGATACGCAGTATTTT	CASSSLVATDTQYF	.	.	TRBV18	TRBJ2-3
TGTGCCAGCAGCTTAAGTAGTCCGTTGGTGGCCGGGGAGCTGTTTTTT	CASSLSSPLVAGELFF	.	.	TRBV7-3	TRBJ2-2
TGTGCCAGCAGCCAAGCCGGGACAGGGGACGAAAAACTGTTTTTT	CASSQAGTGDEKLFF	.	TRBD1	TRBV4-2	TRBJ1-4
TGCGCCAGCAGCTTGGGACAGGGACGCTTATCCGAGCAGTACTTC	CASSLGQGRLSEQYF	.	TRBD1	TRBV5-1	TRBJ2-7
TGTGCCAGCAGTAGCCAGGGGACTAATTCACCCCTCCACTTT	CASSSQGTNSPLHF	.	.	TRBV6-5	TRBJ1-6
TGTGCCAGCAGTTCCATGCGGGCGGTTCTCTCCTATAATTCACCCCTCCACTTT	CASSSMRAVLSYNSPLHF	.	.	TRBV28	TRBJ1-6
TGTGCCACCAGCAGAGATATGACCGGACGTCTCGGAAACACCATATATTTT	CATSRDMTGRLGNTIYF	.	.	TRBV15	TRBJ1-3
TGTGCCAGCAGAACTGGGGAGACCCAGTACTTC	CASRTGETQYF	.	.	TRBV7-9	TRBJ2-5
TGTGCCAGCAGCACCGGGGGGAGCTCCTACGAGCAGTACTTC	CASSTGGSSYEQYF	.	TRBD2	TRBV11-2	TRBJ2-7
TGTGCCAGCAGTTTAGGGACGCCGGCGGGCCAGGGGGGCGGCTACACCTTC	CASSLGTPAGQGGGYTF	.	TRBD1	TRBV27	TRBJ1-2
TGTGCCAGCAGCCAAGCTGGGACAGCCTATGGCTACACCTTC	CASSQAGTAYGYTF	.	TRBD1	TRBV4-2	TRBJ1-2
TGTGCCAGCAGTTTGGAGGGACAGCTGGGAAACACCATATATTTT	CASSLEGQLGNTIYF	.	TRBD1	TRBV6-5	TRBJ1-3